The 14 T cell receptor beta chains listed next were all sequenced from one sample in a study of radiation and T cells in renal cell carcinoma. Time point indicated: baseline pretreatment blood. Treatment: 15 Gy SBRT to primary tumor, nephrectomy 4 weeks later. TCRdb's table, derived via immunoSEQ multiplex PCR, lists solely in-frame clones and lacks some. The profile shows 150,000 or so clones, approximately 90% of them singletons. Sample: blood, taken from a patient whose treatment included radiotherapy and nephrectomy. All receptors derive from a woman in her sixties or seventies with renal cell carcinoma.

This chain uses TRBV5-8 with TRBJ1-3; D is undetermined. The germline V gene encodes CDR1 SGHTS and CDR2 YDEGEE. The germline V and J ends were trimmed by 4 bases and 0 bases, with 17 bases remaining between them. The CDR3 has 17 residues. CDR3 nucleotides: TGTGCCAGCAGCATCGGTATGACACCGAACTCTGGAAACACCATATATTTT. Translating it yields CASSIGMTPNSGNTIYF.

The V call is TRBV1, the J call TRBJ1-2; TRBD1, the table's D call, lacks a check against the DNA. TRBV1 is recorded as a pseudogene. The CDR3 is 14 amino acids. The CDR3 region is CTSSQDPGGSGYTF. In DNA, the CDR3 is TGCACCAGCAGCCAAGATCCAGGGGGAAGTGGCTACACCTTC.

The chain carries TRBV5-1 and TRBJ2-7; TRBD2 matches at 7 bases. The CDR3 covers 14 residues. CDR1 is SGHRS and CDR2 is YFSETQ in the germline V gene. V was clipped by 4 bases and J by 5 bases; unmatched bases: 9. CDR3 nucleotides: TGCGCCAGCAGCCGGGGGGATACCCGGGACGAGCAGTACTTC. Its protein product is CASSRGDTRDEQYF.

The rearrangement links TRBV5-1 to TRBJ1-5; tentative D call: TRBD1 (5 bases). CDR1 is SGHRS, CDR2 YFSETQ, per germline. This CDR3 is built from 18 residues. The germline V and J ends were trimmed by 4 bases and 4 bases, with 24 bases remaining between them. CDR3 sequence reads: CASSPRGPIAGENQPQHF. The CDR3 nucleotides are TGCGCCAGCAGCCCCCGGGGACCCATTGCAGGAGAGAATCAGCCCCAGCATTTT.

The chain combines TRBV30 with TRBJ2-4; 10 bases agree with TRBD1. This CDR3 is 13 amino acids long. V lost 5 bases and J lost 5; bases outside the gene matches: 3. The germline V gene has CDR1 GTSNPN and CDR2 SVGIG (reference sequence). DNA for the CDR3: TGTGCCTGGTCCGGGACAGGGGAAAACATTCAGTACTTC. Protein: CAWSGTGENIQYF. Filled out from reference TRBV30 and TRBJ2-4, the complete variable domain reads SQTIHQWPATLVQPVGSPLSLECTVEGTSNPNLYWYRQAAGRGLQLLFYSVGIGQISSEVPQNLSASRPQDRQFILSSKKLLLSDSGFYLCAWSGTGENIQYFGAGTRLSVL.

V gene TRBV19 combines with J gene TRBJ2-6; 7 bases are shared with TRBD1. V shed 5 bases, J shed 1 base, and the junction held 8 bases outside the gene matches. The germline gives CDR1 LNHDA, CDR2 SQIVND (reference sequence). This CDR3 has 17 amino acids. The CDR3 DNA sequence: TGTGCCAGTAGTGCGTCGGCAGGGGGTTCTGGGGCCAACGTCCTGACTTTC. It is translated as CASSASAGGSGANVLTF.

The chain links TRBV2 to TRBJ2-1; 12 nucleotides align to TRBD2. The CDR3 runs to 15 residues. V trimming: 2 bases; J trimming: 8 bases; junction bases outside the gene matches: 4. The germline gives CDR1 SNHLY, CDR2 FYNNEI. The CDR3, as DNA: TGTGCCAGCAGTGAACCTAGCGGGGGGGCCCATGAGCAGTTCTTC. Its protein product is CASSEPSGGAHEQFF.

This clone occurred a few times. V gene TRBV6-5 combines with J gene TRBJ1-1; D is possibly TRBD1 (6 bases). CDR1 MNHEY and CDR2 SVGAGI come from the germline V gene. Trimming stripped 7 bases from V and 4 bases from J, with 13 bases between. CDR3 length equals 13 residues. The CDR3 loop reads CASNLQGGTEAFF. DNA for the CDR3: TGTGCCAGCAATCTACAGGGAGGCACTGAAGCTTTCTTT.

The CDR3 spells CASSLSSFGDAPLHF. CDR3 nucleotides: TGTGCCAGCAGTTTATCAAGTTTTGGGGATGCACCCCTCCACTTT. The chain employs TRBV27 and TRBJ1-6, with unresolved D. In germline, CDR1 is MNHEY, CDR2 SMNVEV (reference sequence). The ends were cut back, 0 bases at V and 11 bases at J, with 14 bases in the middle. The CDR3 is made up of 15 amino acids.

The rearrangement joins TRBV5-8 to TRBJ2-7; 9 bases fit TRBD1. The CDR3 sequence is 13 residues long. CDR1 and CDR2 (germline): SGHTS, YDEGEE. The V gene end was trimmed by 2 bases and the J gene end by 6 bases; junction bases not matched to a gene: 3. Here the CDR3 reads CASSFGTGSEQYF. In nucleotides, the CDR3 is TGTGCCAGCAGCTTCGGGACAGGGAGCGAGCAGTACTTC.

CDR3 amino acids: CATPGGAPDTQYF. The CDR3 DNA sequence: TGTGCCACCCCCGGGGGGGCACCAGATACGCAGTATTTT. The chain links TRBV2 to TRBJ2-3, with 8 nucleotides matching TRBD2. Germline CDR1 is SNHLY and CDR2 is FYNNEI. J was trimmed by 4 bases and V by 10 bases; bases with no gene match: 7. CDR3 length: 13 amino acids. The entire variable domain, with the rest obtained from reference TRBV2 and TRBJ2-3, is as follows: EPEVTQTPSHQVTQMGQEVILRCVPISNHLYFYWYRQILGQKVEFLVSFYNNEISEKSEIFDDQFSVERPDGSNFTLKIRSTKLEDSAMYFCATPGGAPDTQYFGPGTRLTVL.

V usage is TRBV4-3 and J usage is TRBJ2-1, with 9 bases matching TRBD1. The CDR3 extends over 16 amino acids. Losses at the gene ends were 1 base for V and 2 bases for J; bases not matched to a gene: 3. From germline, CDR1 is LGHNA and CDR2 YSLEER. CDR3 DNA sequence: TGCGCCAGCAGCCAAGTCGGGGACAGGGCCTACAATGAGCAGTTCTTC. Its protein product is CASSQVGDRAYNEQFF.

The V and J genes are TRBV11-3 and TRBJ2-1, with 7 positions matching TRBD2. CDR1 and CDR2 from the germline V gene are SGHNT and YENEEA. The V gene end was trimmed by 1 base and the J gene end by 6 bases; junction bases not matched to a gene: 12. This CDR3 spans 17 amino acids. The DNA of the CDR3 is TGTGCCAGCAGCTTAGTAGGTGGCGGGGGTGGTTTCAATGAGCAGTTCTTC. It specifies CASSLVGGGGGFNEQFF.

The chain has TRBV5-1 and TRBJ2-5, with TRBD2 matching 10 bases. With 4 bases clipped from V and 5 bases from J, the junction kept 11 bases outside the gene matches. The CDR3 is made up of 16 amino acids. Germline lookup yields CDR1 SGHRS and CDR2 YFSETQ. The CDR3 loop reads CASSLLGSGGLETQYF. The CDR3 nucleotides read TGCGCCAGCAGCCTCCTCGGTAGCGGGGGGCTGGAGACCCAGTACTTC. Full variable domain (rest looked up from reference TRBV5-1 and TRBJ2-5): KAGVTQTPRYLIKTRGQQVTLSCSPISGHRSVSWYQQTPGQGLQFLFEYFSETQRNKGNFPGRFSGRQFSNSRSEMNVSTLELGDSALYLCASSLLGSGGLETQYFGPGTRLLVL.